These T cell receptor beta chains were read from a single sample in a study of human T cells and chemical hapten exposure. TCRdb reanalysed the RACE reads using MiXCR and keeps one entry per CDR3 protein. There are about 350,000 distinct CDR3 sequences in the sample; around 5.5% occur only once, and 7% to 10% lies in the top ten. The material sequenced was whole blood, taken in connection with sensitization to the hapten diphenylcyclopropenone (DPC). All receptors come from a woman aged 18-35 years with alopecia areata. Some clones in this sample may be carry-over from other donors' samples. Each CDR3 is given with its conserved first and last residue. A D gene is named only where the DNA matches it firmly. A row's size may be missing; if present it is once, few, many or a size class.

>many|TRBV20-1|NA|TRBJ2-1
CSAIPLAGPAEQFF
TGCAGTGCTATACCCTTGGCGGGGCCTGCGGAGCAGTTCTTC
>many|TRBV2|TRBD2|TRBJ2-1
CASSGTGGAANEQFF
TGTGCCAGCAGTGGCACCGGGGGGGCCGCCAATGAGCAGTTCTTC
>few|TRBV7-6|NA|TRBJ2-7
CASSFPASSYEQYF
TGTGCCAGCAGCTTCCCGGCAAGCTCCTACGAGCAGTACTTC
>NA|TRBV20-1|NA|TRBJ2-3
CSASSGDPTDTQYF
TGCAGTGCTAGTAGTGGGGACCCCACAGATACGCAGTATTTT
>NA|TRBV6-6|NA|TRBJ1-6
CASSQGANSPLHF
TGTGCCAGCAGCCAGGGAGCGAATTCACCCCTCCACTTT
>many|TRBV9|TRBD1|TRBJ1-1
CASSVGTGVNTEAFF
TGTGCCAGCAGCGTGGGGACAGGTGTGAACACTGAAGCTTTCTTT
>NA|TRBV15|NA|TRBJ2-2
CATSRDRTNTGELFF
TGTGCCACCAGCAGGGACCGGACGAACACCGGGGAGCTGTTTTTT
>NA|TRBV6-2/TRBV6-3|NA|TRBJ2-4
CASSRSLPLELAKNIQYF
TGTGCCAGCAGCCGAAGTTTACCCTTGGAGCTAGCCAAAAACATTCAGTACTTC
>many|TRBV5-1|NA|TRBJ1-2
CASSLTRETNYGYTF
TGCGCCAGCAGCTTAACCAGGGAAACTAACTATGGCTACACCTTC
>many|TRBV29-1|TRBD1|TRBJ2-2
CSAGAGGYNTGELFF
TGCAGCGCCGGCGCAGGGGGCTATAACACCGGGGAGCTGTTTTTT
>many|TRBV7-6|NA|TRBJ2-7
CASSLKQGTHEQYF
TGTGCCAGCAGCTTGAAGCAGGGGACCCACGAGCAGTACTTC
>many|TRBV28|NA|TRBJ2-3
CASSFRNSYTDTQYF
TGTGCCAGCAGTTTTCGTAACTCCTACACAGATACGCAGTATTTT
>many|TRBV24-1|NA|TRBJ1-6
CATSSPLHF
TGTGCCACCAGCTCACCCCTCCACTTT
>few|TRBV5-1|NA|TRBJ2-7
CASSPGRAAYEQYF
TGCGCCAGCAGCCCGGGACGCGCAGCCTACGAGCAGTACTTC
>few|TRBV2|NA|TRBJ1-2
CASRDDTFGYTF
TGTGCCAGCAGGGACGACACGTTTGGCTACACCTTC
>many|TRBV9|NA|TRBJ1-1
CASSETPEMNTEAFF
TGTGCCAGCAGCGAGACTCCGGAGATGAACACTGAAGCTTTCTTT
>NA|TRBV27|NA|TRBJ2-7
CASSKNLTPYEQYF
TGTGCCAGCAGTAAAAATCTCACTCCCTACGAGCAGTACTTC
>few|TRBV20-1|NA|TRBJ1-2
CSARYGYTF
TGCAGTGCTAGATATGGCTACACCTTC
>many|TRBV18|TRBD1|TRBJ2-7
CASSPGQEEQYF
TGTGCCAGCTCACCAGGACAGGAGGAGCAGTACTTC
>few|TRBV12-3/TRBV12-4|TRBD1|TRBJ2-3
CASSWDRGHTDTQYF
TGTGCCAGCAGTTGGGACAGGGGTCACACAGATACGCAGTATTTT
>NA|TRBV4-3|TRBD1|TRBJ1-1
CASSQQTGRVTEAFF
TGCGCCAGCAGCCAGCAGACAGGGCGGGTCACTGAAGCTTTCTTT
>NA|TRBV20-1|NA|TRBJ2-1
CSARDNGGDYNEQFF
TGCAGTGCTAGAGATAACGGGGGCGACTACAATGAGCAGTTCTTC
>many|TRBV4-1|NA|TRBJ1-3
CASSRIAGRNSGNTIYF
TGCGCCAGCAGCCGCATCGCGGGACGGAACTCTGGAAACACCATATATTTT
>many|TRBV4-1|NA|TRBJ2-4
CASSQDAGSKNIQYF
TGCGCCAGCAGCCAAGATGCAGGATCGAAAAACATTCAGTACTTC
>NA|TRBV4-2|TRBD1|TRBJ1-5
CASSPPGQGRGNQPQHF
TGTGCCAGCAGCCCACCGGGACAGGGGCGCGGTAATCAGCCCCAGCATTTT
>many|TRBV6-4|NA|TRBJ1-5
CASSEGSNQPQHF
TGTGCCAGCAGTGAGGGGTCGAATCAGCCCCAGCATTTT
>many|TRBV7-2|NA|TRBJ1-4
CASSLNFREKLFF
TGTGCCAGCAGCTTAAACTTCCGTGAAAAACTGTTTTTT
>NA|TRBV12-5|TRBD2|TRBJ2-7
CASGSRSGGDSYEQYF
TGTGCTAGTGGTTCGCGCAGCGGGGGAGATTCCTACGAGCAGTACTTC
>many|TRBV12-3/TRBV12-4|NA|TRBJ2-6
CASAVPSAANVLTF
TGTGCCAGCGCCGTCCCTTCCGCGGCCAACGTCCTGACTTTC
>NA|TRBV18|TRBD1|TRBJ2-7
CASATAGTGVYEQYF
TGTGCCAGCGCTACCGCAGGGACAGGTGTATACGAGCAGTACTTC
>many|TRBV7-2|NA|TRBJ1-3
CASSLRGGSSGNTIYF
TGTGCCAGCAGCTTAAGAGGGGGAAGCTCTGGAAACACCATATATTTT
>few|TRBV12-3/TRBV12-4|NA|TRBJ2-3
CASSLRGPLADTQYF
TGTGCCAGCAGTTTAAGGGGACCCCTTGCAGATACGCAGTATTTT
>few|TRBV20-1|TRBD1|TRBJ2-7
CSARGDRGTYEQYF
TGCAGTGCTAGGGGGGACAGGGGCACCTACGAGCAGTACTTC
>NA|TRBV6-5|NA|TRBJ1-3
CASSFSQGIGGNTIYF
TGTGCCAGCAGTTTTTCACAGGGTATCGGTGGAAACACCATATATTTT
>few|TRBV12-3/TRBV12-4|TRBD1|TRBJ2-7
CASRQQGAESQGEQYF
TGTGCCAGCAGACAACAGGGGGCGGAGAGTCAAGGCGAGCAGTACTTC
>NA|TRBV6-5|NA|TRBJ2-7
CASSYSGRTIYEQYF
TGTGCCAGCAGTTACTCGGGCAGAACGATTTACGAGCAGTACTTC
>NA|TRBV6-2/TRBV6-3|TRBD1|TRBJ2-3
CASSDAADRDSPTQYF
TGTGCCAGCAGTGATGCCGCGGACAGGGACTCCCCCACGCAGTATTTT